The 29 T cell receptor beta chains below were found in one sample sequenced in a study of T cell responses to AZD1222 COVID-19 vaccine. Method: immunoSEQ multiplex PCR; TCRdb's copy keeps in-frame clones and lacks some. Of over 85,000 clones listed, roughly 84% were seen once; the top ten hold 17%. The sample was peripheral blood, taken on day 0 of AZD1222 vaccination. The receptors here all came from an adult in good health.

The chain has TRBV5-4 and TRBJ2-7, with 12 bases aligning to TRBD1. The CDR3 covers 15 residues. CDR1 is SGHNT and CDR2 is YYREEE in the germline V gene (reference sequence). The trim removed 3 bases at V and 5 bases at J, leaving 6 bases unmatched. CDR3 in amino acids: CASSSRDRGLDEQYF. Here the CDR3 DNA reads TGTGCCAGCAGCTCCCGGGACAGGGGGCTGGACGAGCAGTACTTC.

This sequence joins TRBV2 and TRBJ1-5; unclear D gene. Trimming took 4 bases from V and 1 from J, leaving 8 bases between them. Germline CDR1 is SNHLY and CDR2 is FYNNEI. The CDR3 contains 14 residues. CDR3 in amino acids: CASSGLSSNQPQHF. CDR3 sequence (DNA): TGTGCCAGCAGTGGGCTCTCGAGCAATCAGCCCCAGCATTTT.

The V and J genes are TRBV30 and TRBJ2-3; no clear D gene. The V gene lost 0 bases and the J gene lost 1 base, with 14 bases spanning the gap. Germline CDR1 reads GTSNPN; CDR2 reads SVGIG (reference sequence). The CDR3 is 16 residues long. The CDR3 here is CAWSVRWGLGTDTQYF. The DNA for the CDR3 is TGTGCCTGGAGTGTAAGATGGGGTTTGGGCACAGATACGCAGTATTTT.

This clone was counted only a few times. V usage is TRBV5-6 and J usage is TRBJ2-7; 9 nucleotides agree with TRBD1. Trimming removed 1 base from V and 3 bases from J; junction bases left unmatched: 17. Germline CDR1 reads SGHDT; CDR2 reads YYEEEE. The CDR3 is 19 amino acids. CDR3 nucleotides: TGTGCCAGCAGCTTGTTCGGCCAGATGGACAGGGGAACAGTCTACGAGCAGTACGTC. The encoded protein is CASSLFGQMDRGTVYEQYV.

In this sample, this clone turned up a few times. The chain employs TRBV28 and TRBJ1-3; D is unclear. V lost 6 bases and J lost 0, with 9 bases in between. This CDR3 is built from 14 residues. Germline CDR1 reads MDHEN; CDR2 reads SYDVKM. In DNA form, the CDR3 reads TGTGCCAGCAGCCCTCCTAACTCTGGAAACACCATATATTTT. Translation: CASSPPNSGNTIYF.

J is TRBJ2-3 and V is TRBV20-1; no reliable D call. Between the trimmed V and J ends, which lost 0 bases and 9 bases, there was a span of 7 bases. Per the germline V gene, CDR1 is DFQATT and CDR2 is SNEGSKA (reference sequence). The CDR3 extends over 11 amino acids. CDR3 protein: CSARESFTQYF. In nucleotides, the CDR3 is TGCAGTGCTAGAGAGAGTTTCACGCAGTATTTT.

The V gene is TRBV15, the J gene TRBJ1-5; D possibly corresponds to TRBD1 (5 bases). This CDR3 spans 17 amino acids. Germline-derived CDR1 and CDR2 are LNHNV and YYDKDF (reference sequence). V lost 4 bases and J lost 0, with 16 bases in between. The CDR3 protein is CATSKHLTGYSNQPQHF. CDR3 sequence (DNA): TGTGCCACCAGCAAACATTTAACAGGTTATAGCAATCAGCCCCAGCATTTT.

The V and J genes are TRBV27 and TRBJ2-7, with 11 bases matching TRBD1. The CDR3 consists of 14 residues. The trim removed 3 bases at V and 12 bases at J, leaving 10 bases unmatched. Germline assignment: CDR1 MNHEY and CDR2 SMNVEV (reference sequence). The CDR3 protein is CASSLQPDRGPGYV. CDR3 DNA sequence: TGTGCCAGCAGTTTGCAACCGGACAGGGGGCCCGGGTACGTC.

The chain carries TRBV6-6 and TRBJ1-5; no clear D gene. The length of the CDR3 is 13 residues. Germline CDR1 MNHNY, CDR2 SVGAGI (reference sequence). Deletions cut 0 bases from V and 4 bases from J, with 4 bases between. CDR3 in amino acids: CASSYSQNQPQHF. In DNA form, the CDR3 reads TGTGCCAGCAGTTACTCCCAGAATCAGCCCCAGCATTTT.

V is TRBV19 and J is TRBJ2-1; TRBD2 agrees at 14 bases. Germline V gene sequence: CDR1 LNHDA, CDR2 SQIVND (reference sequence). V was clipped by 3 bases and J by 4 bases; unmatched bases: 5. The CDR3 spans 17 residues. The CDR3: CASSMKGTSGGYNEQFF. In DNA form, the CDR3 reads TGTGCCAGTAGTATGAAGGGGACTAGCGGGGGTTACAATGAGCAGTTCTTC.

This chain connects TRBV5-6 to TRBJ2-7; tentatively, D is TRBD1 (5 bases). The CDR3 is 16 amino acids. V was shortened by 4 bases and J by 5 bases, with 22 bases between the two germline ends. Per germline, CDR1 SGHDT and CDR2 YYEEEE. The CDR3 bases are TGTGCCAGCAGCGAACTCGGACGGACAATCCACAACGAGCAGTACTTC. Its translation: CASSELGRTIHNEQYF.

V gene TRBV7-9 combines with J gene TRBJ1-1; D remains unclear. Per germline, CDR1 SEHNR and CDR2 FQNEAQ (reference sequence). CDR3 size: 13 residues. V was clipped by 4 bases and J by 5 bases, with 11 bases between them. The CDR3 region is CASSSRTGTEAFF. The CDR3 coding sequence is TGTGCCAGCAGCTCAAGGACGGGGACTGAAGCTTTCTTT.

J is TRBJ1-1 and V is TRBV5-1; D is unresolved. The CDR3 is 13 residues long. V was cut by 4 bases and J by 4 bases, with 11 bases left in between. Germline values: CDR1 SGHRS, CDR2 YFSETQ. The CDR3 DNA sequence: TGCGCCAGCAGCCTCCGGGAGGGCACTGAAGCTTTCTTT. This sequence encodes CASSLREGTEAFF. The full variable domain, rest sourced from reference TRBV5-1 and TRBJ1-1, is KAGVTQTPRYLIKTRGQQVTLSCSPISGHRSVSWYQQTPGQGLQFLFEYFSETQRNKGNFPGRFSGRQFSNSRSEMNVSTLELGDSALYLCASSLREGTEAFFGQGTRLTVV.

The chain has TRBV9 and TRBJ1-3, with D perhaps TRBD1 (6 bases). Germline CDR1 reads SGDLS; CDR2 reads YYNGEE. This CDR3 region has 15 residues. The V end was cut by 3 bases, the J end by 2 bases, with 12 bases between. CDR3 DNA sequence: TGTGCCAGCAGCGCGGGGGCGACCCCTGGAAACACCATATATTTT. Amino acid sequence: CASSAGATPGNTIYF.

A few counts support this clone. The V call is TRBV28, the J call TRBJ1-5, with a weak D call TRBD1 (5 bases). The CDR3 spans 15 residues. V was shortened by 6 bases and J by 11 bases, with 23 bases between the two germline ends. Germline values: CDR1 MDHEN, CDR2 SYDVKM. The CDR3 here is CASSQNAPGPRAQHF. CDR3 DNA sequence: TGTGCCAGCAGCCAAAACGCCCCGGGACCTAGGGCCCAGCATTTT.

V gene TRBV6-4 combines with J gene TRBJ2-1, with no clear D. Germline-derived CDR1 and CDR2 are MRHNA and SNTAGT. Trimming left V 7 bases short and J 5 bases short, with 18 bases between. CDR3 length equals 15 residues. CDR3 in amino acids: CASIVWLSIDNEQFF. The CDR3 region has the DNA TGTGCCAGCATAGTTTGGCTATCGATCGACAATGAGCAGTTCTTC.

Regarding this clone: The same CDR3 is also encoded by other DNA sequences in this sample. The chain links TRBV18 to TRBJ2-7; D might be TRBD2 (6 bases). Germline CDR1 and CDR2: KGHSH and LQKENI. CDR3 length: 13 amino acids. Trimming pared 1 base from V and 6 bases from J, leaving 10 bases between. CDR3 region: CASSPQRGGEQYV. The CDR3 DNA reads TGTGCCAGCTCACCACAGAGGGGAGGCGAGCAGTACGTC.

The chain uses TRBV6-2 or TRBV6-3 and TRBJ1-5; D unclear. Per germline, CDR1 MNHEY and CDR2 SVGEGT. This CDR3 has 17 residues. Deletions cut 2 bases from V and 3 bases from J, with 17 bases between. Here the CDR3 DNA reads TGTGCCAGCAGTTACGTCCGTGGGGAAAGTGCCAATCAGCCCCAGCATTTT. This gives the protein CASSYVRGESANQPQHF.

The chain uses TRBV6-2 or TRBV6-3 and TRBJ2-2, with TRBD2 matching 14 bases. V lost 0 bases, J lost 9 bases, and 3 bases stayed unmatched. The germline V gene encodes CDR1 MNHEY and CDR2 SVGEGT. This CDR3 has 16 amino acids. The CDR3 spells CASSYSGTSGSRELFF. The CDR3 DNA sequence: TGTGCCAGCAGTTACTCAGGGACTAGCGGGAGTCGGGAGCTGTTTTTT.

The chain combines TRBV28 with TRBJ2-1; 11 bases align to TRBD2. Germline CDR1 reads MDHEN; CDR2 reads SYDVKM. CDR3 length equals 21 residues. Trimming cost V 1 base and J 1 base; bases outside gene matches: 15. In nucleotides, the CDR3 is TGTGCCAGCAGTTTATCAGAAGTTAGCGGGAGGGGATTGTTATCCTACAATGAGCAGTTCTTC. It encodes CASSLSEVSGRGLLSYNEQFF. The full variable domain, rest sourced from reference TRBV28 and TRBJ2-1, is DVKVTQSSRYLVKRTGEKVFLECVQDMDHENMFWYRQDPGLGLRLIYFSYDVKMKEKGDIPEGYSVSREKKERFSLILESASTNQTSMYLCASSLSEVSGRGLLSYNEQFFGPGTRLTVL.

The rearrangement uses TRBV27 and TRBJ1-1; no clear D gene. The germline CDR1 and CDR2 sequences are MNHEY and SMNVEV (reference sequence). Trimming removed 2 bases at V and 0 bases at J, with 4 bases between. The CDR3 covers 13 residues. The CDR3, as DNA: TGTGCCAGCAGTTTAGGTATGAACACTGAAGCTTTCTTT. Encoded protein: CASSLGMNTEAFF.

The chain uses TRBV11-3 and TRBJ2-3; D is undetermined. V was shortened by 0 bases and J by 1 base, with 8 bases between the two germline ends. In germline, CDR1 is SGHNT, CDR2 YENEEA. The CDR3 has 15 residues. CDR3 sequence: CASSLDPTRTDTQYF. The CDR3 coding sequence is TGTGCCAGCAGCTTAGATCCGACACGCACAGATACGCAGTATTTT.

The rearrangement joins TRBV19 to TRBJ2-7, with 8 bases identical to TRBD1. Germline loops: CDR1 LNHDA, CDR2 SQIVND (reference sequence). V lost 8 bases and J lost 3; bases outside the gene matches: 9. The CDR3 has 14 amino acids. The chain's CDR3 is CASRTGHTNYEQYF. The CDR3 bases are TGTGCCAGTCGGACAGGGCACACGAACTACGAGCAGTACTTC.

The chain joins TRBV2 to TRBJ1-6, with D possibly matching TRBD1 (5 bases). The V end lost 3 bases, the J end lost 4 bases, and 10 bases lay between the germline ends. From germline, CDR1 is SNHLY and CDR2 FYNNEI. The CDR3 is 15 residues long. The CDR3 DNA sequence: TGTGCCAGCAGTGACAGGACAAGTTATAATTCACCCCTCCACTTT. This encodes CASSDRTSYNSPLHF. Using reference TRBV2 and TRBJ1-6 for the parts outside the CDR3, the full variable domain is EPEVTQTPSHQVTQMGQEVILRCVPISNHLYFYWYRQILGQKVEFLVSFYNNEISEKSEIFDDQFSVERPDGSNFTLKIRSTKLEDSAMYFCASSDRTSYNSPLHFGNGTRLTVT.

J is TRBJ1-1 and V is TRBV3-1 (or the pseudogene TRBV3-2), with 7 positions matching TRBD1. The CDR3 is 13 residues long. V shed 2 bases and J 5 bases; nucleotides not matched to a gene: 2. CDR1 is LGHDT and CDR2 is YNNKEL in the germline V gene (reference sequence). The CDR3 loop reads CASSQTGETEAFF. The CDR3 region has the DNA TGTGCCAGCAGCCAAACAGGGGAAACTGAAGCTTTCTTT.

J is TRBJ2-1 and V is TRBV28; TRBD1 agrees at 11 bases. Trimming removed 4 bases from V and 2 bases from J; junction bases left unmatched: 1. The CDR3 covers 15 residues. The V gene's germline CDR1 is MDHEN and CDR2 SYDVKM. The CDR3 sequence is CASSWGQGAYNEQFF. CDR3 nucleotides: TGTGCCAGCAGTTGGGGACAGGGGGCCTACAATGAGCAGTTCTTC. Combining the CDR3 with reference TRBV28 and TRBJ2-1 gives the whole variable domain DVKVTQSSRYLVKRTGEKVFLECVQDMDHENMFWYRQDPGLGLRLIYFSYDVKMKEKGDIPEGYSVSREKKERFSLILESASTNQTSMYLCASSWGQGAYNEQFFGPGTRLTVL.

This sequence joins TRBV4-2 and TRBJ1-5, with D uncertain. The germline V gene encodes CDR1 LGHNA and CDR2 YNFKEQ. The CDR3 contains 15 residues. Trimming shortened V by 0 bases and J by 1 base, and 7 bases separated the two germline ends. The CDR3 protein is CASSQEGLSNQPQHF. The CDR3 DNA follows: TGTGCCAGCAGCCAAGAAGGACTGAGCAATCAGCCCCAGCATTTT.

This chain connects TRBV11-2 to TRBJ2-4, with D unresolved. Deletions cut 5 bases from V and 0 bases from J, with 20 bases between. The CDR3 runs 18 residues. CDR1 and CDR2 (germline): SGHAT, FQNNGV. The CDR3 coding sequence is TGTGCCAGCAGCCTTTGGAACGCGTCCTTTCTAGCCAAAAACATTCAGTACTTC. It specifies CASSLWNASFLAKNIQYF.

The V and J genes are TRBV19 and TRBJ1-2; D is uncertain. Germline V CDR1 and CDR2: LNHDA, SQIVND (reference sequence). The CDR3 totals 12 residues. The V gene lost 7 bases and the J gene lost 3 bases, with 9 bases spanning the gap. CDR3 sequence: CASKRVDYGYTF. The CDR3, as DNA: TGTGCCAGTAAACGGGTAGACTATGGCTACACCTTC.